This T cell receptor beta chain is drawn from a study of blood T cells in healthy people across ages. A second roughly 6 to 12 cycle PCR used barcoded and J-beta primers. TCRdb redid the calling of the 5' RACE reads with MiXCR, one entry per CDR3 protein. The sample gives roughly 800,000 distinct CDR3 sequences, 55% to 70% of which show up once; approximately 23% is in the top ten. V lost 3 bases and J lost 2, with 8 bases in between. CDR1 is DFQATT and CDR2 is SNEGSKA in the germline V gene (reference sequence). The CDR3 is made up of 14 amino acids. Sequences were obtained from blood. This sequence joins TRBV20-1 and TRBJ2-6, with D unclear. The receptor was isolated from a man aged 25-45 years in good health. The CDR3 sequence is CSASLVPGANVLTF. The CDR3, as DNA: TGCAGTGCTAGTCTCGTACCTGGGGCCAACGTCCTGACTTTC.